Below, 23 T cell receptor beta chains from the same sample are listed, as sequenced in a study of human T cells and chemical hapten exposure. Time point of the sample: patch test 2, 6 weeks after DPC sensitization. Treatment indicated: therapeutic diphenylcyclopropenone sensitization with weekly scalp DPC. TCRdb redid the calling of the RACE reads with MiXCR, one entry per CDR3 protein. The repertoire holds 95,000 or so distinct CDR3 sequences, with about an eighth as singletons. Sequences were derived from whole blood, sampled in connection with sensitization to the hapten diphenylcyclopropenone (DPC). These receptors came from a woman aged 40 to 49 with alopecia areata. Some clones in this sample may be carry-over from other donors' samples.

V usage is TRBV2 and J usage is TRBJ2-3, with TRBD2 matching over 7 bases. J lost 6 bases, V lost 1 base, and 4 bases had no gene match. The germline V gene encodes CDR1 SNHLY and CDR2 FYNNEI. The CDR3 runs to 14 residues. DNA for the CDR3: TGTGCCAGCAGTGAAGGGACTAGATTGGATACGCAGTATTTT. This sequence encodes CASSEGTRLDTQYF.

In this sample, this clonotype turned up many times. The J gene is TRBJ1-1, the V gene TRBV6-5; D ambiguous. The CDR3 is made up of 14 amino acids. V lost 1 base to trimming and J lost 1 base, with 7 bases between them. CDR1 and CDR2 (germline): MNHEY, SVGAGI. CDR3 loop: CASSYLPQNTEAFF. Here the CDR3 DNA reads TGTGCCAGCAGTTACTTGCCCCAGAACACTGAAGCTTTCTTT.

The chain recombines TRBV7-2 with TRBJ1-1; D is unclear. The CDR3 totals 18 residues. CDR1 is SGHTA, CDR2 FQGNSA, per germline. The V and J ends lost 5 bases and 3 bases respectively, with 25 bases between them. The CDR3 region has the DNA TGTGCCAGCAGCCCAAGACATCCTCCGGGAGGGTTGGACACTGAAGCTTTCTTT. Encoded protein: CASSPRHPPGGLDTEAFF.

This chain's CDR3 is CASRAETGAYTNYGYTF. The DNA of the CDR3 is TGTGCCAGCAGGGCCGAGACAGGGGCCTATACTAACTATGGCTACACCTTC. The genes are TRBV25-1 and TRBJ1-2, with 8 bases that match TRBD1. Trimming at V came to 6 bases and at J to 0 bases, leaving 12 bases not matched to a gene. The CDR3 loop spans 17 amino acids. Germline assignment: CDR1 MGHDK and CDR2 SYGVNS.

In its sample, this clonotype was seen many times. CDR3 in DNA: TGTGCCAGCGCAGGACTAGCGACGAAAGAGACCCAGTACTTC. As protein: CASAGLATKETQYF. This sequence joins TRBV6-5 and TRBJ2-5, with TRBD2 matching 9 bases. The J segment lost 3 bases and the V segment lost 8 bases, leaving 7 bases of the junction unmatched. The CDR3 has 14 amino acids. CDR1 is MNHEY, CDR2 SVGAGI, per germline.

This clonotype was seen more than once but under ten times. This chain uses TRBV5-1 with TRBJ2-2, with 9 positions matching TRBD1. This CDR3 spans 16 amino acids. With 1 base clipped from V and 4 bases from J, the junction kept 5 bases outside the gene matches. Germline CDR1 is SGHRS and CDR2 is YFSETQ. The CDR3 is CASSLSGTGSTGELFF. The CDR3 nucleotides are TGCGCCAGCAGCTTGTCTGGGACAGGGAGCACCGGGGAGCTGTTTTTT.

In this sample, this clonotype turned up many times. This chain connects TRBV13 to TRBJ1-1; D is unclear. Germline CDR1 reads PRHDT; CDR2 reads FYEKMQ (reference sequence). Trimming removed 4 bases from V and 1 base from J, with 13 bases in between. The CDR3 is 15 amino acids. The CDR3 sequence: CASSSTPGGNTEAFF. CDR3 bases: TGTGCCAGCAGCTCCACCCCTGGCGGGAACACTGAAGCTTTCTTT.

This clonotype was detected ten times or more. J is TRBJ2-7 and V is TRBV5-8; no clear D. V was cut by 5 bases and J by 3 bases, with 6 bases left in between. Germline V gene sequence: CDR1 SGHTS, CDR2 YDEGEE. CDR3 length equals 11 residues. CDR3 in amino acids: CASSSFYEQYF. The CDR3 DNA is TGTGCCAGCAGTTCGTTCTACGAGCAGTACTTC.

This clonotype was counted between two and nine times. V is TRBV29-1 and J is TRBJ2-1; D not certain. Looked up from germline, CDR1 is SQVTM and CDR2 is ANQGSEA. This CDR3 contains 14 residues. Trimming left V 3 bases short and J 7 bases short, with 16 bases between. Written as DNA, the CDR3 is TGCAGCGTTGACAGACTGATCCTGGGGAATGAGCAGTTCTTC. Translated: CSVDRLILGNEQFF.

V and J are TRBV20-1 and TRBJ2-4, with TRBD2 matching 9 bases. Germline V gene sequence: CDR1 DFQATT, CDR2 SNEGSKA (reference sequence). Trimming removed 1 base from V and 7 bases from J; junction bases left unmatched: 8. The CDR3 runs 15 residues. The CDR3: CSARVLAGQNNIQYF. The CDR3 coding sequence is TGCAGTGCTAGAGTGCTAGCGGGGCAAAATAACATTCAGTACTTC.

V is TRBV28 and J is TRBJ2-1; TRBD2 might be the D (6 bases). V lost 5 bases, J lost 4 bases, and 18 bases lay in between. This CDR3 region has 16 residues. The germline V gene has CDR1 MDHEN and CDR2 SYDVKM. CDR3 nucleotides: TGTGCCAGCAGTACCCCCGGAGGGAGCGCATACAATGAGCAGTTCTTC. Translated, it gives CASSTPGGSAYNEQFF.

This clonotype was seen more than once but under ten times. V is TRBV28 and J is TRBJ1-6; no clear D gene. V lost 7 bases and J 5 bases, leaving 9 bases between the germline ends. Germline CDR1 MDHEN, CDR2 SYDVKM. The CDR3 contains 13 residues. CDR3 bases: TGTGCCAGCAACGGACCGAATAATTCACCCCTCCACTTT. Amino acid sequence: CASNGPNNSPLHF.

There are a few counts of this clonotype. V gene TRBV20-1 combines with J gene TRBJ2-6; 9 bases fit TRBD2. V shed 6 bases, J shed 0 bases, and the junction held 3 bases outside the gene matches. Germline assignment: CDR1 DFQATT and CDR2 SNEGSKA (reference sequence). The CDR3 totals 15 residues. CDR3 coding DNA: TGCAGTGCGCCTAGCGGGGTCTCTGGGGCCAACGTCCTGACTTTC. Amino acids: CSAPSGVSGANVLTF.

At least ten counts were recorded for this clonotype. The CDR3 is CASSPRGVQTRTSGGMNEQFF. CDR3 bases: TGCGCCAGCAGCCCGAGAGGAGTTCAAACCCGGACTAGCGGGGGGATGAATGAGCAGTTCTTC. The V and J genes are TRBV4-3 and TRBJ2-1; TRBD2 matches 14 bases. Losses at the gene ends were 4 bases for V and 7 bases for J; bases not matched to a gene: 21. This CDR3 is built from 21 residues. CDR1 and CDR2 (germline): LGHNA, YSLEER.

The genes are TRBV7-9 and TRBJ1-5; TRBD1 agrees at 7 bases. This CDR3 comprises 13 residues. Germline CDR1 reads SEHNR; CDR2 reads FQNEAQ (reference sequence). V dropped 8 bases and J dropped 4; count of bases not matched to a gene: 5. CDR3 bases: TGTGCCAGCGCAGGGACAGCTAATCAGCCCCAGCATTTT. Translation gives CASAGTANQPQHF.

This clonotype was picked up many times. The chain carries TRBV12-3 or TRBV12-4 and TRBJ1-1; the D gene is possibly TRBD1 (6 bases). Trimming pared 8 bases from V and 0 bases from J, leaving 13 bases between. This CDR3 has 14 amino acids. CDR3 DNA: TGTGCCAGCGGCCATTGGGGGCTGAACACTGAAGCTTTCTTT. Residues: CASGHWGLNTEAFF.

This clonotype was seen more than once but under ten times. The V and J genes are TRBV6-5 and TRBJ1-5, with D uncertain. V gave up 2 bases and J gave up 6 bases, with 11 bases separating them. Germline assignment: CDR1 MNHEY and CDR2 SVGAGI. There are 14 residues in the CDR3. As DNA, the CDR3 is TGTGCCAGCAGTTACGGGGAGGGAGTTCAGCCCCAGCATTTT. This gives the protein CASSYGEGVQPQHF.

This clonotype was observed at least ten times. CDR3 loop: CASSYGQAPINREQYF. CDR3 nucleotide sequence: TGTGCCAGCAGCTACGGACAGGCGCCTATCAACCGAGAGCAGTACTTC. The rearrangement links TRBV7-9 to TRBJ2-7; 7 bases are shared with TRBD1. Germline V gives CDR1 SEHNR, CDR2 FQNEAQ (reference sequence). This CDR3 is built from 16 residues. V lost 4 bases to trimming and J lost 7 bases; unmatched junction nucleotides: 16.

A few counts support this clonotype. This sequence joins TRBV7-6 and TRBJ1-3, with 7 bases identical to TRBD1. V trimming: 3 bases; J trimming: 0 bases; junction bases outside the gene matches: 5. The CDR3 length is 16 residues. CDR1 is SGHVS and CDR2 is FNYEAQ in the germline V gene. The CDR3, as DNA: TGTGCCAGCAGCTTTTCAGGGGGAAGCTCTGGAAACACCATATATTTT. It translates to CASSFSGGSSGNTIYF. The complete variable domain, with remaining parts taken from reference TRBV7-6 and TRBJ1-3, reads GAGVSQSPRYKVTKRGQDVALRCDPISGHVSLYWYRQALGQGPEFLTYFNYEAQQDKSGLPNDRFSAERPEGSISTLTIQRTEQRDSAMYRCASSFSGGSSGNTIYFGEGSWLTVV.

J is TRBJ2-1 and V is TRBV20-1, with 7 bases that match TRBD1. Losses at the gene ends were 1 base for V and 9 bases for J; bases not matched to a gene: 6. Germline V gene sequence: CDR1 DFQATT, CDR2 SNEGSKA (reference sequence). This CDR3 contains 13 residues. The CDR3 is CSARARGWAEQFF. The CDR3, as DNA: TGCAGTGCTAGAGCCAGGGGGTGGGCTGAGCAGTTCTTC.

This clonotype was seen at least ten times. This chain links TRBV5-4 with TRBJ1-2; D remains ambiguous. Germline assignment: CDR1 SGHNT and CDR2 YYREEE (reference sequence). The V gene lost 0 bases and the J gene lost 0 bases, with 6 bases spanning the gap. The CDR3 runs to 14 residues. CDR3 amino acids: CASSLGPANYGYTF. Here the CDR3 DNA reads TGTGCCAGCAGCTTGGGACCAGCTAACTATGGCTACACCTTC.

The sample holds many counts of this clonotype. The V gene is TRBV12-5, the J gene TRBJ2-7; D is possibly TRBD1 (5 bases). CDR1 is LGHNT, CDR2 FRNRAP, per germline. V lost 2 bases to trimming and J lost 4 bases, with 15 bases between them. The CDR3 is made up of 15 amino acids. For the CDR3, the DNA is TGTGCTAGTGGTTTGCCCCCGACAGTCAGATACGAGCAGTACTTC. As protein: CASGLPPTVRYEQYF.

This clonotype was counted ten times or more. V and J are TRBV6-5 and TRBJ2-3; D is undetermined. Germline CDR1 MNHEY, CDR2 SVGAGI. The CDR3 sequence is 15 residues long. V shed 2 bases and J shed 3 bases, with 12 bases lying between them. The CDR3 sequence is CASSYQPGLTDTQYF. The CDR3 DNA is TGTGCCAGCAGTTACCAGCCGGGTTTGACAGATACGCAGTATTTT.